This T cell receptor beta chain was profiled in a study of CD8 T cells in Susac syndrome. Reverse transcription of roughly 0.5 to 1 ug RNA was carried out with random hexamers. One entry per CDR3 protein results from TCRdb running MiXCR on the immunoSEQ multiplex PCR reads. The repertoire has more than 200,000 distinct CDR3 sequences, 80% to 95% of them found once; the top ten carry about 0.12%. The CDR3 is 18 amino acids. Per germline, CDR1 LNHDA and CDR2 SQIVND (reference sequence). Losses at the gene ends were 3 bases for V and 2 bases for J; bases not matched to a gene: 15. Sequencing used CD8+ T cells from PBMCs. The rearrangement uses TRBV19 and TRBJ2-7, with 8 bases lining up with TRBD1. This TCR was sampled from a human donor with multiple sclerosis. For the CDR3, the DNA is TGTGCCAGTAGTATTTTCAGCACAGGGGGACAACCGACCTACGAGCAGTACTTC. This translates into CASSIFSTGGQPTYEQYF.